Shown below are 6 T cell receptor beta chains from a single sample sequenced in a study of CD8 T cells in ankylosing spondylitis. Their target antigens are unknown. In TCRdb, the 5' RACE reads were re-called with MiXCR into one record per CDR3 protein. The profile shows 220,000 or so distinct CDR3 sequences, approximately 20% of them singletons. Study observations and caveats: Seemingly characteristic of ankylosing spondylitis blood was a TCR beta motif consisting of eight highly homologous variants.

Sequencing was carried out using blood, either unsorted or a sorted T cell fraction (not recorded which). The receptors here all came from a male donor with ankylosing spondylitis.

The gene calls are TRBV7-8 and TRBJ2-7; D is unresolved. The CDR3 runs to 15 residues. Looked up from germline, CDR1 is SGHVS and CDR2 is FQNEAQ. V gave up 5 bases and J gave up 4 bases, with 18 bases separating them. The CDR3 sequence: CASSPRSGWFYEQYF. The CDR3 DNA reads as TGTGCCAGCAGCCCCCGTAGTGGGTGGTTTTACGAGCAGTACTTC.

The chain recombines TRBV12-3 or TRBV12-4 with TRBJ1-5; D possibly corresponds to TRBD1 (6 bases). This CDR3 spans 14 amino acids. The V and J ends lost 5 bases and 5 bases respectively, with 13 bases between them. This chain's CDR3 is CASSPGQPYQPQHF. The CDR3 DNA is TGTGCCAGCAGTCCAGGACAGCCCTATCAGCCCCAGCATTTT.

The chain employs TRBV5-4 and TRBJ2-5; D is possibly TRBD1 or TRBD2 (6 bases each). The germline V gene has CDR1 SGHNT and CDR2 YYREEE (reference sequence). The CDR3 has 13 amino acids. Trimming stripped 7 bases from V and 4 bases from J, with 14 bases between. The CDR3 DNA sequence: TGTGCCAGCGAGTTTGAGGGGGGAGAGACCCAGTACTTC. It codes for CASEFEGGETQYF. The full variable domain, completed using reference TRBV5-4 and TRBJ2-5, is ETGVTQSPTHLIKTRGQQVTLRCSSQSGHNTVSWYQQALGQGPQFIFQYYREEENGRGNFPPRFSGLQFPNYSSELNVNALELDDSALYLCASEFEGGETQYFGPGTRLLVL.

This clonotype was counted a few times. The chain combines TRBV20-1 with TRBJ2-7, with a weak D call TRBD1 (5 bases). CDR1 is DFQATT and CDR2 is SNEGSKA in the germline V gene (reference sequence). The CDR3 has 11 residues. Deletions cut 5 bases from V and 4 bases from J, with 9 bases between. The CDR3 nucleotides are TGCAGTGCTCGACAGTATTACGAGCAGTACTTC. It yields the protein CSARQYYEQYF.

The chain links TRBV20-1 to TRBJ2-7; maybe TRBD2 (7 bases). Germline lookup yields CDR1 DFQATT and CDR2 SNEGSKA (reference sequence). The CDR3 has 13 amino acids. V dropped 5 bases and J dropped 2 bases, with 13 bases sitting between them. This CDR3 is CSARGGGPYEQYF. CDR3 nucleotides: TGCAGTGCTCGAGGGGGGGGCCCCTACGAGCAGTACTTC.

This clonotype has more than one count but fewer than ten. V usage is TRBV20-1 and J usage is TRBJ2-1; maybe TRBD1 (6 bases). The CDR3 length is 17 residues. V shed 3 bases and J shed 0 bases, with 18 bases lying between them. Germline lookup yields CDR1 DFQATT and CDR2 SNEGSKA (reference sequence). The DNA of the CDR3 is TGCAGTGCTAGGACCTCTCTTCTAGGGGGCTCCTACAATGAGCAGTTCTTC. This encodes CSARTSLLGGSYNEQFF.